This TCR beta chain stems from a study of T cell responses to AZD1222 COVID-19 vaccine. Study in general: Pooled together were second doses at about 4 or about 12 weeks.

General study results and limits: It should be noted that donors were predominantly white British and more often female, and clonal diversity was possibly underestimated. Reportedly, close to half of spike-specific TCRs are directed against unmutated variant regions. Receipt of two AZD1222 doses was followed by a rise in Spike-specific TCR breadth and depth.

The V gene lost 3 bases and the J gene lost 2 bases, with 8 bases spanning the gap. The V gene's germline CDR1 is SNHLY and CDR2 FYNNEI. The CDR3 is 14 residues long. Sequencing was performed with immunoSEQ multiplex PCR; in TCRdb, only in-frame clones are kept and a portion is missing. The top ten clones hold roughly 2% of a sample with about 130,000 clones, around 92% of them seen once. A word on this clone: What it recognizes is unknown. Other DNA sequences in this sample translate to the same CDR3.

The sample consisted of peripheral blood, taken on day 0 of AZD1222 vaccination. This rearrangement joins TRBV2 to TRBJ1-3; D perhaps matches TRBD1 (5 bases). This sequence originates from an adult in good health. In nucleotides, the CDR3 is TGTGCCAGCAGTGAGGGGACTCCTGGAAACACCATATATTTT. Protein product: CASSEGTPGNTIYF.